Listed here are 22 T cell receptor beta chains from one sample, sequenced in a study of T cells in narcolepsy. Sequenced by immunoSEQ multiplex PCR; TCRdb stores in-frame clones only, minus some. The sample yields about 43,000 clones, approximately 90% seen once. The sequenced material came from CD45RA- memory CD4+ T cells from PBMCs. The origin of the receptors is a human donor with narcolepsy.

The CDR3, as DNA: TGTGCCAGCAGGGGTTATGAGCAGTTCTTC. Protein product: CASRGYEQFF. This rearrangement joins TRBV7-9 to TRBJ2-1; no clear D. V lost 6 bases and J 8 bases, leaving 5 bases between the germline ends. CDR1 SEHNR and CDR2 FQNEAQ come from the germline V gene (reference sequence). The CDR3 has 10 residues.

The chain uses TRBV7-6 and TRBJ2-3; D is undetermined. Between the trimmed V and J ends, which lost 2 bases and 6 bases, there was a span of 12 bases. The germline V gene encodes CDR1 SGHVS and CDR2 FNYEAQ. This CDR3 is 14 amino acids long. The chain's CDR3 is CASSLSASQDTQYF. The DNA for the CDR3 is TGTGCCAGCAGCTTATCCGCCAGTCAGGATACGCAGTATTTT.

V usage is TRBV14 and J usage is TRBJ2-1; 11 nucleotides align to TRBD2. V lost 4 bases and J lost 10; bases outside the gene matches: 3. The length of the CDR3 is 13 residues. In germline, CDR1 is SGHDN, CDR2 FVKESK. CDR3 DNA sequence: TGTGCCAGCAGCCCAAGGACTAGCGGGGAGCAGTTCTTC. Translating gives CASSPRTSGEQFF.

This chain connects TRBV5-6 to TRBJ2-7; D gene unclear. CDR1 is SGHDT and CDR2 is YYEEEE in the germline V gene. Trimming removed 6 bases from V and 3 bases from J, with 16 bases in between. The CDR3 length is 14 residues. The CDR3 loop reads CASTLFDGNYEQYF. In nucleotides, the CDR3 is TGTGCCAGCACCCTATTTGACGGAAACTACGAGCAGTACTTC.

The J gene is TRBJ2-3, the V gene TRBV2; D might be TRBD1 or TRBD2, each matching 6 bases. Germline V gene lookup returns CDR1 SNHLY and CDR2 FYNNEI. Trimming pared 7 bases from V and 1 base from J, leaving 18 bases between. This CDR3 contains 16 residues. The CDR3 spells CASKQVGGPGTDTQYF. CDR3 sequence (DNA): TGTGCCAGCAAACAAGTCGGGGGCCCGGGCACAGATACGCAGTATTTT.

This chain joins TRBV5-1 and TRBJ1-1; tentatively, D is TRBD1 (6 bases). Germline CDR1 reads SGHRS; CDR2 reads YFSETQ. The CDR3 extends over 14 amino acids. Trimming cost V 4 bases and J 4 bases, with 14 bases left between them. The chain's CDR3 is CASSVEQGGTEAFF. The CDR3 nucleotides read TGCGCCAGCAGCGTCGAACAGGGAGGCACTGAAGCTTTCTTT.

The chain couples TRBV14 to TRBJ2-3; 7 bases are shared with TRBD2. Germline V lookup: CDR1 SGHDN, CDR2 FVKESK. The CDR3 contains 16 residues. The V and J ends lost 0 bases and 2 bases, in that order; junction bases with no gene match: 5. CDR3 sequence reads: CASSQELTSPTDTQYF. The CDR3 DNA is TGTGCCAGCAGCCAAGAACTGACTAGCCCCACAGATACGCAGTATTTT.

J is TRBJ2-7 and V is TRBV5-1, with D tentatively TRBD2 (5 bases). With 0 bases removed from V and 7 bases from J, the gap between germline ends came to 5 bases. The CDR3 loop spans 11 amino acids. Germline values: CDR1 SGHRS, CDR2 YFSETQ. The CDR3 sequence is CASSLGLEQYF. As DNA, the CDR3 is TGCGCCAGCAGCTTGGGACTAGAGCAGTACTTC.

The CDR3 DNA follows: TGTGCCAGCAGCGTAGGTGGAGCGGGGGGGCTTAATGAGCAGTTCTTC. Amino acids: CASSVGGAGGLNEQFF. V is TRBV9 and J is TRBJ2-1; 10 bases align to TRBD2. CDR1 is SGDLS, CDR2 YYNGEE, per germline. The CDR3 contains 16 residues. J lost 7 bases, V lost 0 bases, and 7 bases had no gene match.

The CDR3 coding sequence is TGCGCCAGCAGGGGCGGTTGGGGCCATGAGCAGTTCTTC. Translating it yields CASRGGWGHEQFF. The V gene is TRBV5-1, the J gene TRBJ2-1, with TRBD1 as a possible D gene (5 bases). There are 13 residues in the CDR3. The germline gives CDR1 SGHRS, CDR2 YFSETQ. Trimming pared 5 bases from V and 8 bases from J, leaving 14 bases between.

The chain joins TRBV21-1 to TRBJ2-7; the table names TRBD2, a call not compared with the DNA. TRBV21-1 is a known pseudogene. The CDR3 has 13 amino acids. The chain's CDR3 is CASSEHVLYEQYF. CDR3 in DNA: TGTGCCAGCAGCGAGCATGTTCTCTACGAGCAGTACTTC.

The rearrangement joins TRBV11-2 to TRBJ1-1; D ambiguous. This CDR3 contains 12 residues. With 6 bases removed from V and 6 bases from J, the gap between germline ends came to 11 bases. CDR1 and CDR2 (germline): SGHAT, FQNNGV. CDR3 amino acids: CASSSLGSEAFF. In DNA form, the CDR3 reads TGTGCCAGCAGTTCCCTGGGTTCTGAAGCTTTCTTT.

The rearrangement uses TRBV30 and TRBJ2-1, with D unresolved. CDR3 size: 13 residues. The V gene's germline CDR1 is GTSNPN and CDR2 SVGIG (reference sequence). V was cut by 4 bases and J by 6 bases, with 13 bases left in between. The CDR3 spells CAWKVYSVNEQFF. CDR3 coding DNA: TGTGCCTGGAAAGTCTACAGCGTCAATGAGCAGTTCTTC.

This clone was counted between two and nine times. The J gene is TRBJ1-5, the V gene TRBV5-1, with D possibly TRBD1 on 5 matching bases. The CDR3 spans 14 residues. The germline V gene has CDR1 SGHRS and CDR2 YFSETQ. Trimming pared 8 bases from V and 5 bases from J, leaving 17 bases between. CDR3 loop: CASSPGTGHQPQHF. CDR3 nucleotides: TGCGCCAGTTCACCGGGGACCGGCCATCAGCCCCAGCATTTT.

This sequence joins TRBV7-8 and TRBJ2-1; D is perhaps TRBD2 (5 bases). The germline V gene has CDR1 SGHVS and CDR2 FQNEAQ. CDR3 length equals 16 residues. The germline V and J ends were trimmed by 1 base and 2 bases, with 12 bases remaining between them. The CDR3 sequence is CASSLGVAGTYNEQFF. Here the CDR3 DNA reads TGTGCCAGCAGCTTAGGGGTGGCGGGTACCTACAATGAGCAGTTCTTC.

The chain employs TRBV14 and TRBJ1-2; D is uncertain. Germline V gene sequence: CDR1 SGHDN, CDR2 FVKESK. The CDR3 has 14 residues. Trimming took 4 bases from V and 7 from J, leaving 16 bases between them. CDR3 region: CASSPTPLPSGYTF. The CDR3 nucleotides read TGTGCCAGCAGCCCAACCCCCCTCCCGAGTGGCTACACCTTC.

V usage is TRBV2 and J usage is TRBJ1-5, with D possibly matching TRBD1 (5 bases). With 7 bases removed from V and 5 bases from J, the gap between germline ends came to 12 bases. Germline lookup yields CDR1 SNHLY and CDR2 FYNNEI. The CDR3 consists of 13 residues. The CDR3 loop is CASKRGMDQPQHF. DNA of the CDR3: TGTGCCAGCAAACGGGGGATGGATCAGCCCCAGCATTTT.

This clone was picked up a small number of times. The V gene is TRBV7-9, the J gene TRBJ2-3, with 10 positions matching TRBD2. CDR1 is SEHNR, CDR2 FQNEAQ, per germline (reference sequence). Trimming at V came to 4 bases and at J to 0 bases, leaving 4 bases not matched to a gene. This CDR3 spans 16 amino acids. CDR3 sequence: CASSWGSGRSTDTQYF. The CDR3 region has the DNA TGTGCCAGCAGCTGGGGTAGCGGGAGGAGCACAGATACGCAGTATTTT.

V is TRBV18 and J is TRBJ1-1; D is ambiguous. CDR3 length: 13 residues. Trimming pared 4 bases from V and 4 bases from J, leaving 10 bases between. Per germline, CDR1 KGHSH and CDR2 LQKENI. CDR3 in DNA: TGTGCCAGCTCACTCGATAGCACCACTGAAGCTTTCTTT. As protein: CASSLDSTTEAFF.

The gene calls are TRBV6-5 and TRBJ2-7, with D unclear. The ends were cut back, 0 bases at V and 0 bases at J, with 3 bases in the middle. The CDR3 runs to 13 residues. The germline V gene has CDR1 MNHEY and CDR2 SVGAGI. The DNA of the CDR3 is TGTGCCAGCAGTTACTCTAGCTCCTACGAGCAGTACTTC. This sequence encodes CASSYSSSYEQYF.

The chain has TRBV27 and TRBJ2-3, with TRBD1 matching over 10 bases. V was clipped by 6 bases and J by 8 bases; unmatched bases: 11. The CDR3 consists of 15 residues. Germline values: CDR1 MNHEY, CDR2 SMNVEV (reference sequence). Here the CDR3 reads CASSDRGRGFPTQYF. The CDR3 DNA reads TGTGCCAGCAGCGACAGGGGGCGCGGTTTTCCTACGCAGTATTTT.

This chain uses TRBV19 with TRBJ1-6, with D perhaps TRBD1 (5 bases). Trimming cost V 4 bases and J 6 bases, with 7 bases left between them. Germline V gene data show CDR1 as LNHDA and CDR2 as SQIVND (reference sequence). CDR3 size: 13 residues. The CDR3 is CASSKGLNSPLHF. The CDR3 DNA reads TGTGCCAGTAGTAAGGGACTTAATTCACCCCTCCACTTT.